A single TCR beta chain is shown here with its context. Antigen: not known. This specimen belongs to a study of cytomegalovirus exposure and HLA in healthy donors. Across the whole study: Early released data comprised around 80 million unique TCRs from HLA-typed donors. Findings of the study overall: A later analysis reportedly found that, within productive TCRs, an Asian-associated ancestry cluster had fewer N-insertions than the mean observed across the roughly 730 donors. In vitro checks showed that a few CMV-associated chains really do target CMV antigens.

Germline V gene data show CDR1 as SEHNR and CDR2 as FQNEAQ (reference sequence). The junction had 9 bases not matched to a gene; V was cut back by 6 bases and J by 8 bases. The CDR3 runs to 13 residues. The primer mix had 60 Vbeta and 13 Jbeta primers. Libraries were prepared by immunoSEQ multiplex PCR; TCRdb keeps only in-frame clonotypes and omits some of them. The table includes roughly 160,000 clones, roughly 75% detected once. Everyone who donated was a healthy bone marrow donor. This chain connects TRBV7-9 to TRBJ2-5; 7 positions match TRBD1. The material sequenced was PBMCs. This receptor was identified in a middle-aged woman in good health and CMV-seropositive. The CDR3 sequence: CASRPDGDRTQYF. CDR3 bases: TGTGCCAGCAGACCCGACGGGGACAGAACCCAGTACTTC.